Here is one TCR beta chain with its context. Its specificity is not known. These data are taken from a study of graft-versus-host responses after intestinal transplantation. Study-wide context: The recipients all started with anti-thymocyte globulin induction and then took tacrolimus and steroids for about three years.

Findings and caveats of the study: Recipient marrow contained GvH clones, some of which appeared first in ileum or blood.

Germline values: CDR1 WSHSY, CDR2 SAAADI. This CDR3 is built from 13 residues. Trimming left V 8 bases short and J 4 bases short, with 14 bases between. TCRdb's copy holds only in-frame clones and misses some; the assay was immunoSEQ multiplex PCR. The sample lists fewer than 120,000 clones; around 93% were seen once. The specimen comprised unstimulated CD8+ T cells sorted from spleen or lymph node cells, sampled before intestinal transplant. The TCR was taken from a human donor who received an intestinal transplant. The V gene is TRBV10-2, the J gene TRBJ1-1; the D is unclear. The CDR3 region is CASDVGLGTEAFF. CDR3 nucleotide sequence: TGCGCCAGCGATGTTGGTTTGGGCACTGAAGCTTTCTTT.